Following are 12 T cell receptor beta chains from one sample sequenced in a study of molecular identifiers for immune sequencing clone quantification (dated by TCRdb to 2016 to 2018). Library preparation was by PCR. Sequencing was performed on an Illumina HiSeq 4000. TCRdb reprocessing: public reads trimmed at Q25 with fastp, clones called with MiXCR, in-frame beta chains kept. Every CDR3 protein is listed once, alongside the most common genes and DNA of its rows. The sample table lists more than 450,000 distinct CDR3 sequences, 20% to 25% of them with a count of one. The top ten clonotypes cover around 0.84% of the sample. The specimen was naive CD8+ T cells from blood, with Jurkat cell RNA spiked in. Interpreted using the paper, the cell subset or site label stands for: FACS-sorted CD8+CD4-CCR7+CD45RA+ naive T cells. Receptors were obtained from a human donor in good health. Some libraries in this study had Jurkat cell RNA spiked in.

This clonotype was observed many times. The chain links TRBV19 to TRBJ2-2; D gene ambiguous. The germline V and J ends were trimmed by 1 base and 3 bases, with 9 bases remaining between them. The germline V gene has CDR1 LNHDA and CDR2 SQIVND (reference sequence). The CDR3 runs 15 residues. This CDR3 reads CASSIGRTYTGELFF. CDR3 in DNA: TGTGCCAGTAGTATAGGTAGGACCTACACCGGGGAGCTGTTTTTT.

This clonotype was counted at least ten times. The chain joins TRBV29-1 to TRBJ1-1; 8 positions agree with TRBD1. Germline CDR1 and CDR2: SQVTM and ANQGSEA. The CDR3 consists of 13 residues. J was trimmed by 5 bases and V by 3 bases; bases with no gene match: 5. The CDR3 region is CSVDRGRPTEAFF. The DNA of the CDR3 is TGCAGCGTTGACAGGGGGCGACCAACTGAAGCTTTCTTT. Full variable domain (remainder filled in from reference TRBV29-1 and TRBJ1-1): SAVISQKPSRDICQRGTSLTIQCQVDSQVTMMFWYRQQPGQSLTLIATANQGSEATYESGFVIDKFPISRPNLTFSTLTVSNMSPEDSSIYLCSVDRGRPTEAFFGQGTRLTVV.

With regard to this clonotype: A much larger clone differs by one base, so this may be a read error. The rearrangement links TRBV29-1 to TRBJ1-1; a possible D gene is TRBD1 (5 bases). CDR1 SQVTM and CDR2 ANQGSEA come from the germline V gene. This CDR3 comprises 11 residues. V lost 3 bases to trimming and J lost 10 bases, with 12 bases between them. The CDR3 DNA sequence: TGCAGCGTTGATGGGCAGGGTGGAGCTTTCTTT. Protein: CSVDGQGGAFF.

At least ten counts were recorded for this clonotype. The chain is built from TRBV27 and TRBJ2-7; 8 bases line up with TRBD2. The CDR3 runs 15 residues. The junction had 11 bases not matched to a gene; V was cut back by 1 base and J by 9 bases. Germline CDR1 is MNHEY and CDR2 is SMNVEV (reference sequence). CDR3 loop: CASSLFVEASGPQYF. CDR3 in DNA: TGTGCCAGCAGTTTATTCGTGGAGGCTAGCGGGCCGCAGTACTTC.

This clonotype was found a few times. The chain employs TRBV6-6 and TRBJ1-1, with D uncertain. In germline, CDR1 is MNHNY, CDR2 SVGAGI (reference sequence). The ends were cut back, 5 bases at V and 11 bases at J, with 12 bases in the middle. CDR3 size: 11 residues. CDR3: CASSPLRPAFF. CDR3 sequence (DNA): TGTGCCAGCAGTCCCTTGCGGCCGGCTTTCTTT.

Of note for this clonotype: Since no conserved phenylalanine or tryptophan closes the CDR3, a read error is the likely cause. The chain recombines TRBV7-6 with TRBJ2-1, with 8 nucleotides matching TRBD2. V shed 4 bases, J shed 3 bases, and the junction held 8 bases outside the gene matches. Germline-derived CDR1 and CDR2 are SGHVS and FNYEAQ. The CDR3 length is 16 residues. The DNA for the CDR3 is TGTGCCAGCAGCTATTCCGGGACTAGTCTCTACAATGAGCAGTTCCTC. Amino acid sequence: CASSYSGTSLYNEQFL.

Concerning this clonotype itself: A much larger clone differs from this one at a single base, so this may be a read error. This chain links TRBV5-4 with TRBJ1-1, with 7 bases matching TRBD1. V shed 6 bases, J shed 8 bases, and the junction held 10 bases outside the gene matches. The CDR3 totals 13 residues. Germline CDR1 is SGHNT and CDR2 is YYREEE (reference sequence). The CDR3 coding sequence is TGTGCCAGCACTTGGGACAGCCAGACCGAAGCTTTCTTT. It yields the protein CASTWDSQTEAFF.

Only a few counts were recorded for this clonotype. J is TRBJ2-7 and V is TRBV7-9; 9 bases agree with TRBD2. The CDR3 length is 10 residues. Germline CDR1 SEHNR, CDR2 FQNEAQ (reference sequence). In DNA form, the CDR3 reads TGTGCAAGCGGGGGGAGCGAGCAGTACTTC. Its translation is CASGGSEQYF.

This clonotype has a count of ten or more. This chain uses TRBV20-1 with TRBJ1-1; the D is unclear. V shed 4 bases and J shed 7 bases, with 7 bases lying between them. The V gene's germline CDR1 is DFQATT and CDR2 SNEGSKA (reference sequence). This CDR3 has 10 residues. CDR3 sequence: CSATYIEAFF. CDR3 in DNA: TGCAGTGCTACCTATATTGAAGCTTTCTTT.

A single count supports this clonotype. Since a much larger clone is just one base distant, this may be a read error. The CDR3 DNA reads TGTGCCAGCACCAGACAATCGAGCCACACTGAAGCTTTCTTT. It encodes CASTRQSSHTEAFF. V usage is TRBV6-2 or TRBV6-3 and J usage is TRBJ1-1; no reliable D call. V shed 7 bases and J shed 3 bases, with 15 bases lying between them. Germline assignment: CDR1 MNHEY and CDR2 SVGEGT. The CDR3 loop spans 14 amino acids.

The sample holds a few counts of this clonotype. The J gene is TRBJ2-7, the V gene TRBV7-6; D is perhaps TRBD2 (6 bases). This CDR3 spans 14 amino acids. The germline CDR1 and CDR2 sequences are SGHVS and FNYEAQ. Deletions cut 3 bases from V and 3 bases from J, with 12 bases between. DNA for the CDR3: TGTGCCAGCAGCTTCGGCCTGGGACTCTACGAGCAGTACTTC. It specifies CASSFGLGLYEQYF.

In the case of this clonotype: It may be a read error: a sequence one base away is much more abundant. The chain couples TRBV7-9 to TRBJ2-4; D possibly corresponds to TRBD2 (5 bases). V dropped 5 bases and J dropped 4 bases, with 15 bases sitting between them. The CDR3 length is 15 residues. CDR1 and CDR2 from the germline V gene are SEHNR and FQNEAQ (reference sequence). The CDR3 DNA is TGTGCCAGCAGCCTAACACGACGAGGGAAAAACATTCAGTACTTC. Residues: CASSLTRRGKNIQYF.